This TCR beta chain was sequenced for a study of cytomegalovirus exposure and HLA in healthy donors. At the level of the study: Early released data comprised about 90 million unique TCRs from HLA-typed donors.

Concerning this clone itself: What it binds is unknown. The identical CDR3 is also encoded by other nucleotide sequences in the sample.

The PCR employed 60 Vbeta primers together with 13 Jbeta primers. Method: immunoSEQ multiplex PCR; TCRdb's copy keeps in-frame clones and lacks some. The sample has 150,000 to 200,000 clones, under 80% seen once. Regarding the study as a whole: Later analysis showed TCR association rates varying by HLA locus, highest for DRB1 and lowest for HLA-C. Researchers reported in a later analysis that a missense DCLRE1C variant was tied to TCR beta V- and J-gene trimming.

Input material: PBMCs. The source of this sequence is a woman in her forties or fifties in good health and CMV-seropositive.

The CDR3 loop reads CAWSRDTNQPQHF. In DNA form, the CDR3 reads TGTGCCTGGAGTCGAGACACTAATCAGCCCCAGCATTTT. The chain is built from TRBV30 and TRBJ1-5; D gene unclear. The V and J ends lost 2 bases and 4 bases respectively, with 9 bases between them. The CDR3 contains 13 residues. Germline assignment: CDR1 GTSNPN and CDR2 SVGIG (reference sequence). The full variable domain, completed using reference TRBV30 and TRBJ1-5, is SQTIHQWPATLVQPVGSPLSLECTVEGTSNPNLYWYRQAAGRGLQLLFYSVGIGQISSEVPQNLSASRPQDRQFILSSKKLLLSDSGFYLCAWSRDTNQPQHFGDGTRLSIL.